What follows are 27 T cell receptor beta chains derived from one specimen sequenced in a study of blood T cell repertoires in COVID-19. The repertoire was sequenced with immunoSEQ multiplex PCR; TCRdb's copy has only in-frame clones and lacks some. The sample lists about 250,000 clones, roughly 83% occurring once. The sequenced sample was peripheral blood. The receptors stem from a woman aged 80 or over with COVID-19, enrolled during active disease.

This clone was observed a handful of times. The identical CDR3 is also encoded by other nucleotide sequences in the sample. This chain connects TRBV5-4 to TRBJ2-6; D ambiguous. The germline V and J ends were trimmed by 3 bases and 0 bases, with 7 bases remaining between them. CDR3 length: 15 amino acids. Germline V CDR1 and CDR2: SGHNT, YYREEE (reference sequence). Written as DNA, the CDR3 is TGTGCCAGCAGCTCTCTCAGCTCTGGGGCCAACGTCCTGACTTTC. Amino acid sequence: CASSSLSSGANVLTF.

V usage is TRBV18 and J usage is TRBJ1-2, with 9 nucleotides matching TRBD1. The germline CDR1 and CDR2 sequences are KGHSH and LQKENI. The CDR3 runs 20 residues. Trimming at V came to 4 bases and at J to 2 bases, leaving 20 bases not matched to a gene. CDR3 nucleotides: TGTGCCAGCTCACTGATGATGACACAGGGGGCTACATCGCACAACTATGGCTACACCTTC. The encoded protein is CASSLMMTQGATSHNYGYTF.

This clone was seen once. The V and J genes are TRBV5-8 and TRBJ1-5; 7 bases line up with TRBD1. The germline V gene has CDR1 SGHTS and CDR2 YDEGEE. Unmatched junction bases numbered 11, after V lost 4 bases and J lost 1 base. CDR3 size: 17 residues. DNA of the CDR3: TGTGCCAGCAGCGCAGAGACAGGGCCAAGGAGCAATCAGCCCCAGCATTTT. As protein: CASSAETGPRSNQPQHF.

This clone appeared once. The genes are TRBV2 and TRBJ2-2; D not certain. Trimming shortened V by 8 bases and J by 7 bases, and 8 bases separated the two germline ends. The V gene's germline CDR1 is SNHLY and CDR2 FYNNEI. This CDR3 is built from 11 residues. The CDR3 protein is CASQQFGELFF. CDR3 DNA sequence: TGTGCCAGCCAACAGTTCGGGGAGCTGTTTTTT.

The chain is built from TRBV6-6 and TRBJ2-5, with 9 bases aligning to TRBD2. The CDR3 extends over 16 amino acids. Per germline, CDR1 MNHNY and CDR2 SVGAGI (reference sequence). Germline trimming cut 5 bases from V and 1 base from J; bases unmatched to any gene: 8. Here the CDR3 DNA reads TGTGCCAGCAGTCGACCCACTAGCGGGCGCCAAGAGACCCAGTACTTC. Translation gives CASSRPTSGRQETQYF.

This sequence joins TRBV5-1 and TRBJ2-5, with D tentatively TRBD2 (5 bases). The germline V gene has CDR1 SGHRS and CDR2 YFSETQ. The CDR3 consists of 15 residues. Trimming removed 2 bases from V and 2 bases from J, with 13 bases in between. For the CDR3, the DNA is TGCGCCAGCAGCTTATCGACTACAATACAAGAGACCCAGTACTTC. This gives the protein CASSLSTTIQETQYF.

This sequence joins TRBV10-3 and TRBJ1-6, with 7 nucleotides matching TRBD1. Germline trimming cut 7 bases from V and 7 bases from J; bases unmatched to any gene: 10. Germline V lookup: CDR1 ENHRY, CDR2 SYGVKD. There are 15 residues in the CDR3. This CDR3 is CAIMETGTANSPLHF. The DNA of the CDR3 is TGTGCCATCATGGAGACCGGGACAGCCAATTCACCCCTCCACTTT.

The genes are TRBV7-9 and TRBJ1-1, with D tentatively TRBD1 (5 bases). The germline V and J ends were trimmed by 1 base and 1 base, with 10 bases remaining between them. Germline lookup yields CDR1 SEHNR and CDR2 FQNEAQ (reference sequence). The CDR3 extends over 15 amino acids. The CDR3 region is CASSLGGGTNTEAFF. The CDR3 DNA is TGTGCCAGCAGCTTAGGTGGGGGGACGAACACTGAAGCTTTCTTT.

The DNA of the CDR3 is TGTGCCAGCAGCCAAGATTTACTAGCGGGGTTCACAGATACGCAGTATTTT. The encoded protein is CASSQDLLAGFTDTQYF. The genes are TRBV3-1 (or the pseudogene TRBV3-2) and TRBJ2-3; 10 bases are a match to TRBD2. The germline V gene encodes CDR1 LGHDT and CDR2 YNNKEL (reference sequence). J was trimmed by 2 bases and V by 0 bases; bases with no gene match: 5. The CDR3 is made up of 17 amino acids.

The rearrangement links TRBV25-1 to TRBJ1-3; D is possibly TRBD1 (6 bases). V was clipped by 4 bases and J by 0 bases, with 7 bases between them. Germline CDR1 is MGHDK and CDR2 is SYGVNS. The CDR3 covers 14 residues. The chain's CDR3 is CASSGTVSGNTIYF. The CDR3 coding sequence is TGTGCCAGCAGTGGGACAGTCTCTGGAAACACCATATATTTT. The full variable domain, with the rest looked up from reference TRBV25-1 and TRBJ1-3, is EADIYQTPRYLVIGTGKKITLECSQTMGHDKMYWYQQDPGMELHLIHYSYGVNSTEKGDLSSESTVSRIRTEHFPLTLESARPSHTSQYLCASSGTVSGNTIYFGEGSWLTVV.

The chain joins TRBV2 to TRBJ2-2; no reliable D call. The CDR3 contains 13 residues. V dropped 2 bases and J dropped 6 bases, with 7 bases sitting between them. Germline values: CDR1 SNHLY, CDR2 FYNNEI. This CDR3 is CASSEHEAGELFF. The DNA for the CDR3 is TGTGCCAGCAGTGAACACGAGGCCGGGGAGCTGTTTTTT.

The chain combines TRBV19 with TRBJ1-1; possibly TRBD1 for D (6 bases). The CDR3 contains 14 residues. V lost 4 bases, J lost 11 bases, and 20 bases lay in between. Germline loops: CDR1 LNHDA, CDR2 SQIVND (reference sequence). CDR3 sequence (DNA): TGTGCCAGTAGTACCCATACCCCACAGGGAGTTGCTTTCTTT. Its translation: CASSTHTPQGVAFF.

The chain uses TRBV2 and TRBJ1-2; D remains unclear. Germline assignment: CDR1 SNHLY and CDR2 FYNNEI. The CDR3 has 14 amino acids. The V end lost 4 bases, the J end lost 4 bases, and 13 bases lay between the germline ends. The CDR3 nucleotides are TGTGCCAGCAGTGCAGAGGGAGGGAGCTATGGCTACACCTTC. Its translation is CASSAEGGSYGYTF. Based on the CDR3 plus reference TRBV2 and TRBJ1-2, the full variable domain is EPEVTQTPSHQVTQMGQEVILRCVPISNHLYFYWYRQILGQKVEFLVSFYNNEISEKSEIFDDQFSVERPDGSNFTLKIRSTKLEDSAMYFCASSAEGGSYGYTFGSGTRLTVV.

CDR3 residues: CASSVSGGNQPQHF. In nucleotides, the CDR3 is TGTGCCAGCAGCGTGTCAGGGGGCAATCAGCCCCAGCATTTT. The gene calls are TRBV9 and TRBJ1-5; perhaps TRBD1 as D (6 bases). CDR1 and CDR2 (germline): SGDLS, YYNGEE. V was pared by 2 bases and J by 2 bases, with 8 bases between. This CDR3 has 14 residues.

The chain is built from TRBV5-1 and TRBJ1-3, with 8 bases lining up with TRBD1. Trimming at V came to 0 bases and at J to 4 bases, leaving 0 bases not matched to a gene. Germline CDR1 reads SGHRS; CDR2 reads YFSETQ. CDR3 length equals 14 residues. CDR3 sequence (DNA): TGCGCCAGCAGCTTGGGACAGGGGGGAAACACCATATATTTT. Translated, it gives CASSLGQGGNTIYF.

The V gene is TRBV2, the J gene TRBJ1-5; 7 bases align to TRBD1. The junction had 5 bases not matched to a gene; V was cut back by 6 bases and J by 3 bases. Germline V CDR1 and CDR2: SNHLY, FYNNEI. The CDR3 contains 14 residues. CDR3 protein: CASRLDRDNQPQHF. The CDR3, as DNA: TGTGCCAGCAGACTAGACAGGGACAATCAGCCCCAGCATTTT. The full variable domain, rest sourced from reference TRBV2 and TRBJ1-5, is EPEVTQTPSHQVTQMGQEVILRCVPISNHLYFYWYRQILGQKVEFLVSFYNNEISEKSEIFDDQFSVERPDGSNFTLKIRSTKLEDSAMYFCASRLDRDNQPQHFGDGTRLSIL.

The J gene is TRBJ1-2, the V gene TRBV28; 7 nucleotides align to TRBD1. V lost 1 base to trimming and J lost 7 bases; unmatched junction nucleotides: 3. Germline CDR1 is MDHEN and CDR2 is SYDVKM. The CDR3 sequence is 13 residues long. The CDR3 loop is CASSLSRQGGYTF. CDR3 nucleotide sequence: TGTGCCAGCAGTTTATCCCGACAGGGTGGCTACACCTTC.

The V and J genes are TRBV11-1 and TRBJ1-1; 10 bases align to TRBD1. Per germline, CDR1 SGHAT and CDR2 FQDESV (reference sequence). Trimming took 4 bases from V and 4 from J; bases not matched to a gene: 9. The CDR3 covers 16 residues. In nucleotides, the CDR3 is TGTGCCAGCAGCTCCGGGACAGGGGAGGGGAGCACTGAAGCTTTCTTT. It specifies CASSSGTGEGSTEAFF.

This clone was seen once. The V gene is TRBV28, the J gene TRBJ1-3; 9 nucleotides line up with TRBD1. The CDR3 is made up of 15 amino acids. V lost 5 bases to trimming and J lost 3 bases; unmatched junction nucleotides: 5. Germline CDR1 and CDR2: MDHEN and SYDVKM. In DNA, the CDR3 is TGTGCCAGCAGTACCGGACAGGGGTATGGAAACACCATATATTTT. It encodes CASSTGQGYGNTIYF.

This rearrangement joins TRBV7-9 to TRBJ2-5; the D gene is possibly TRBD2 (6 bases). CDR1 SEHNR and CDR2 FQNEAQ come from the germline V gene (reference sequence). The germline V and J ends were trimmed by 5 bases and 5 bases, with 12 bases remaining between them. The CDR3 consists of 13 residues. In DNA, the CDR3 is TGTGCCAGCAGCCGGGGACTTCTGGAGACCCAGTACTTC. It codes for CASSRGLLETQYF.

The gene calls are TRBV5-6 and TRBJ1-6; 9 positions match TRBD1. Germline V gives CDR1 SGHDT, CDR2 YYEEEE. Losses at the gene ends were 7 bases for V and 1 base for J; bases not matched to a gene: 6. The CDR3 covers 16 residues. This CDR3 reads CASQIGTGSYNSPLHF. Written as DNA, the CDR3 is TGTGCCAGCCAGATCGGGACAGGGTCCTATAATTCACCCCTCCACTTT.

This clone showed up just a few times. The chain uses TRBV19 and TRBJ2-5, with 9 nucleotides matching TRBD1. J was trimmed by 5 bases and V by 10 bases; bases with no gene match: 8. Germline CDR1 reads LNHDA; CDR2 reads SQIVND (reference sequence). The CDR3 contains 13 residues. The CDR3 DNA reads TGTGCCACGCGGGGACAGGGTTTGGAGACCCAGTACTTC. It is translated as CATRGQGLETQYF. The full variable domain, with the rest looked up from reference TRBV19 and TRBJ2-5, is DGGITQSPKYLFRKEGQNVTLSCEQNLNHDAMYWYRQDPGQGLRLIYYSQIVNDFQKGDIAEGYSVSREKKESFPLTVTSAQKNPTAFYLCATRGQGLETQYFGPGTRLLVL.

V gene TRBV19 combines with J gene TRBJ2-1; D may be TRBD1 (6 bases). CDR3 length equals 15 residues. Germline V gives CDR1 LNHDA, CDR2 SQIVND (reference sequence). V lost 7 bases and J 5 bases, leaving 18 bases between the germline ends. The CDR3 here is CASMGMGANNNEQFF. The CDR3 bases are TGTGCCAGTATGGGGATGGGGGCGAATAACAATGAGCAGTTCTTC.

The chain carries TRBV30 and TRBJ2-3, with 7 bases identical to TRBD2. This CDR3 spans 14 amino acids. In germline, CDR1 is GTSNPN, CDR2 SVGIG (reference sequence). The V gene end was trimmed by 4 bases and the J gene end by 1 base; junction bases not matched to a gene: 5. The CDR3 region has the DNA TGTGCCTGGACGGGTGCGGGGGGCACAGATACGCAGTATTTT. Translation: CAWTGAGGTDTQYF.

The chain has TRBV30 and TRBJ2-1, with 9 bases lining up with TRBD2. The CDR3 consists of 14 residues. V gave up 5 bases and J gave up 6 bases; unmatched junction bases: 8. Germline V lookup: CDR1 GTSNPN, CDR2 SVGIG (reference sequence). This CDR3 is CAWGRRGGRNEQFF. The CDR3 DNA reads as TGTGCCTGGGGACGGCGGGGGGGACGCAATGAGCAGTTCTTC.

Comment on this clone: The junction shows a germline mismatch at one end, possibly a read error. The chain has TRBV28 and TRBJ1-1; 7 bases fit TRBD1. Germline V gene sequence: CDR1 MDHEN, CDR2 SYDVKM. The CDR3 totals 11 residues. The CDR3 coding sequence is TGTGCCAGCAGTTCAGCCCGACAGGGAAGATTT. Translating it yields CASSSARQGRF.

This clone was seen a handful of times. The chain joins TRBV29-1 to TRBJ2-7; 7 bases are a match to TRBD2. Unmatched junction bases numbered 8, after V lost 3 bases and J lost 0 bases. The germline V gene encodes CDR1 SQVTM and CDR2 ANQGSEA. This CDR3 region has 15 residues. CDR3 in DNA: TGCAGCGTTGATGTCCCAGCGGGAAGCTCCTACGAGCAGTACTTC. Amino acid sequence: CSVDVPAGSSYEQYF.